This T cell receptor (beta chain) was found in a study of T cells in Graves' hyperthyroidism and ophthalmopathy. The wider study: Once the initial diagnosis was made, peripheral blood was obtained before any treatment.

Study-level results: Using 13 V-J features, a model discriminated ophthalmopathy from stable hyperthyroidism. Peripheral blood also featured most of the thyroid clonotypes expanded above 0.001.

Participants, patients aged 18 to 65, had newly diagnosed hyperthyroidism with a duration under 2 months. This clonotype showed up many times. What it binds is not known. Amplified TCR beta CDR3 regions came from RNA transcripts. The TCR CDR3 was amplified in a first-round RT-PCR using the HTBI primer set. TCRdb re-derived calls from the multiplex PCR reads in MiXCR, one entry per CDR3 protein. The sample includes hundreds of thousands of distinct CDR3 sequences, about 20% seen only once; the top ten take approximately 4%. The sequenced sample consisted of blood. This receptor was taken from a woman younger than 35 with Graves' hyperthyroidism.

The CDR3 is CASRAILDGSSSYEQYF. The CDR3 nucleotides are TGTGCCAGCAGAGCGATACTCGACGGATCTAGCTCCTACGAGCAGTACTTC. The chain is built from TRBV6-1 and TRBJ2-7, with no clear D. This CDR3 has 17 residues. Trimming stripped 6 bases from V and 0 bases from J, with 21 bases between. Germline CDR1 and CDR2: MNHNS and SASEGT.